This entry lists 20 T cell receptor beta chains sequenced from one sample in a study of shared clonotypes between healthy human individuals (TCRdb year 2020). Library preparation was by the immunoSEQ multiplex PCR assay. Here the immuneACCESS table is served through TCRdb, limited to in-frame sequences with V and J called. Missing clones are a known gap in these copies; in checked studies unresolved V genes cover under half, and the rest lacks a known reason. The sample table lists about 2 million clones, around 95% of them with a count of one. Around 0.13% of the sample lies in the top ten. The sample was naive CD4+ T cells sorted from blood. The cell subset or site label, read with the paper, signifies: CD45RA+ positively selected. These receptors all come from a man younger than 35 in good health.

The V and J genes are TRBV14 and TRBJ2-2; the D is unclear. Trimming took off 1 base at V and 8 bases at J, with 8 bases between the two ends. CDR3 length equals 13 residues. The germline V gene has CDR1 SGHDN and CDR2 FVKESK. CDR3 amino acids: CASSQGFSGELFF. The CDR3 DNA follows: TGTGCCAGCAGCCAAGGTTTCTCGGGGGAGCTGTTTTTT.

V usage is TRBV28 and J usage is TRBJ1-2, with 7 bases fitting TRBD1. Germline values: CDR1 MDHEN, CDR2 SYDVKM. The length of the CDR3 is 14 residues. Germline trimming cut 5 bases from V and 8 bases from J; bases unmatched to any gene: 11. CDR3 nucleotide sequence: TGTGCCAGCAGTGACCCTCCCCAGGGACAGGGCTACACCTTC. Amino acid sequence: CASSDPPQGQGYTF.

CDR3 in DNA: TGTGCCAGCAGTGATCCGACAGGGGGCGAGACTGAAGCTTTCTTT. Protein: CASSDPTGGETEAFF. The J gene is TRBJ1-1, the V gene TRBV25-1; 10 bases fit TRBD1. Germline CDR1 reads MGHDK; CDR2 reads SYGVNS. V dropped 3 bases and J dropped 5; count of bases not matched to a gene: 6. This CDR3 spans 15 amino acids. The full variable domain, its missing parts supplied by reference TRBV25-1 and TRBJ1-1, is EADIYQTPRYLVIGTGKKITLECSQTMGHDKMYWYQQDPGMELHLIHYSYGVNSTEKGDLSSESTVSRIRTEHFPLTLESARPSHTSQYLCASSDPTGGETEAFFGQGTRLTVV.

This clone has just one count. This rearrangement joins TRBV9 to TRBJ2-7; D possibly corresponds to TRBD2 (5 bases). Trimming removed 0 bases at V and 2 bases at J, with 9 bases between. In germline, CDR1 is SGDLS, CDR2 YYNGEE. This CDR3 has 14 amino acids. CDR3 sequence reads: CASSVDLLAYEQYF. In nucleotides, the CDR3 is TGTGCCAGCAGCGTAGATCTACTAGCCTACGAGCAGTACTTC.

The rearrangement links TRBV2 to TRBJ1-2; 10 nucleotides align to TRBD1. Germline CDR1 and CDR2: SNHLY and FYNNEI. The CDR3 length is 14 residues. V gave up 6 bases and J gave up 6 bases; unmatched junction bases: 7. CDR3 coding DNA: TGTGCCAGCAGCCCAGGACAGGGGGTTGATGGCTACACCTTC. Protein: CASSPGQGVDGYTF.

This clone was observed a single time. CDR3 in amino acids: CASREGTGNTEAFF. DNA of the CDR3: TGTGCCAGCAGGGAAGGGACAGGGAACACTGAAGCTTTCTTT. The chain employs TRBV13 and TRBJ1-1; 8 bases agree with TRBD1. V lost 6 bases to trimming and J lost 1 base; unmatched junction nucleotides: 4. Germline loops: CDR1 PRHDT, CDR2 FYEKMQ (reference sequence). The CDR3 contains 14 residues.

The chain links TRBV6-1 to TRBJ1-1; D remains unclear. CDR3 size: 12 residues. Germline V gene sequence: CDR1 MNHNS, CDR2 SASEGT. Trimming shortened V by 1 base and J by 5 bases, and 5 bases separated the two germline ends. The CDR3: CASSEGWTEAFF. CDR3 sequence (DNA): TGTGCCAGCAGTGAAGGGTGGACTGAAGCTTTCTTT.

The chain uses TRBV5-6 and TRBJ2-7; D is perhaps TRBD1 (6 bases). Trimming removed 2 bases at V and 3 bases at J, with 15 bases between. The CDR3 extends over 15 amino acids. The germline V gene has CDR1 SGHDT and CDR2 YYEEEE. The CDR3 loop is CASSLRLTGLYEQYF. The CDR3 DNA follows: TGTGCCAGCAGCTTAAGGCTGACAGGTCTCTACGAGCAGTACTTC. Full variable domain (missing parts from reference TRBV5-6 and TRBJ2-7): DAGVTQSPTHLIKTRGQQVTLRCSPKSGHDTVSWYQQALGQGPQFIFQYYEEEERQRGNFPDRFSGHQFPNYSSELNVNALLLGDSALYLCASSLRLTGLYEQYFGPGTRLTVT.

The chain links TRBV30 to TRBJ2-3; possibly TRBD2 for D (6 bases). The CDR3 is made up of 13 amino acids. V lost 7 bases and J lost 0, with 11 bases in between. CDR1 GTSNPN and CDR2 SVGIG come from the germline V gene (reference sequence). The CDR3 sequence: CASARGSTDTQYF. CDR3 coding DNA: TGTGCCTCCGCGCGGGGAAGCACAGATACGCAGTATTTT. The full variable domain, its missing parts supplied by reference TRBV30 and TRBJ2-3, is SQTIHQWPATLVQPVGSPLSLECTVEGTSNPNLYWYRQAAGRGLQLLFYSVGIGQISSEVPQNLSASRPQDRQFILSSKKLLLSDSGFYLCASARGSTDTQYFGPGTRLTVL.

The chain recombines TRBV5-1 with TRBJ2-2; a weak D match, TRBD2 (5 bases). Germline loops: CDR1 SGHRS, CDR2 YFSETQ. V was trimmed by 2 bases and J by 6 bases, leaving 14 bases between them. This CDR3 has 15 amino acids. This CDR3 reads CASSFVAGKAGELFF. CDR3 coding DNA: TGCGCCAGCAGCTTTGTGGCGGGCAAGGCCGGGGAGCTGTTTTTT.

The CDR3 nucleotides read TGTGCCAGTCGACAGGGTGTCATCACAGATACGCAGTATTTT. Translated: CASRQGVITDTQYF. This chain connects TRBV19 to TRBJ2-3; 7 bases line up with TRBD1. The ends lost 8 bases at V and 2 bases at J; junction bases unmatched: 7. The CDR3 totals 14 residues. Per the germline V gene, CDR1 is LNHDA and CDR2 is SQIVND (reference sequence).

The CDR3 DNA follows: TGTGCCAGCAGCAAAGTAGGCCCCTACCCCACAGATACGCAGTATTTT. This encodes CASSKVGPYPTDTQYF. The chain carries TRBV21-1 and TRBJ2-3. TRBV21-1 is classified as a pseudogene. This CDR3 is 16 amino acids long.

The chain carries TRBV5-1 and TRBJ1-6; perhaps TRBD1 as D (5 bases). There are 14 residues in the CDR3. V lost 2 bases, J lost 6 bases, and 9 bases lay in between. Germline V gives CDR1 SGHRS, CDR2 YFSETQ. As DNA, the CDR3 is TGCGCCAGCAGCTTTGCAGGGCTTAATTCACCCCTCCACTTT. Translated, it gives CASSFAGLNSPLHF.

This clone came up once. V is TRBV6-5 and J is TRBJ1-5, with TRBD1 identical over 10 bases. There are 15 residues in the CDR3. Germline CDR1 MNHEY, CDR2 SVGAGI. The V and J ends lost 6 bases and 4 bases, in that order; junction bases with no gene match: 6. Here the CDR3 reads CASRPGQGRNQPQHF. DNA for the CDR3: TGTGCCAGCAGGCCGGGACAGGGGAGGAATCAGCCCCAGCATTTT.

This clone occurred once. V usage is TRBV6-1 and J usage is TRBJ2-1; the match to TRBD1 covers 10 bases. CDR3 size: 14 residues. The V gene's germline CDR1 is MNHNS and CDR2 SASEGT. The J segment lost 3 bases and the V segment lost 8 bases, leaving 4 bases of the junction unmatched. DNA for the CDR3: TGTGCCAGCCCTCGGGACAGGGGCTACAATGAGCAGTTCTTC. As protein: CASPRDRGYNEQFF.

This chain links TRBV5-1 with TRBJ2-7; 9 nucleotides line up with TRBD2. Looked up from germline, CDR1 is SGHRS and CDR2 is YFSETQ. V was clipped by 3 bases and J by 2 bases; unmatched bases: 3. The CDR3 covers 14 residues. The CDR3 reads CASSSAGGTYEQYF. The CDR3 DNA follows: TGCGCCAGCAGCTCAGCGGGAGGCACCTACGAGCAGTACTTC. The variable domain in full, completed from reference TRBV5-1 and TRBJ2-7, reads KAGVTQTPRYLIKTRGQQVTLSCSPISGHRSVSWYQQTPGQGLQFLFEYFSETQRNKGNFPGRFSGRQFSNSRSEMNVSTLELGDSALYLCASSSAGGTYEQYFGPGTRLTVT.

The DNA for the CDR3 is TGTGCCAGCACCCGGGGGGTCAGTTATGGCTACACCTTC. Its protein product is CASTRGVSYGYTF. The J gene is TRBJ1-2, the V gene TRBV6-5; a possible D gene is TRBD1 (5 bases). This CDR3 is built from 13 residues. V was cut by 7 bases and J by 5 bases, with 14 bases left in between. CDR1 is MNHEY and CDR2 is SVGAGI in the germline V gene.

This chain joins TRBV5-4 and TRBJ1-2; D unclear. The CDR3 is 14 residues long. Germline lookup yields CDR1 SGHNT and CDR2 YYREEE (reference sequence). The ends were cut back, 4 bases at V and 0 bases at J, with 10 bases in the middle. The CDR3 DNA reads as TGTGCCAGCAGCGCGCAGGTTCCTAACTATGGCTACACCTTC. Translating it yields CASSAQVPNYGYTF.

The gene calls are TRBV18 and TRBJ2-7; TRBD1 agrees at 10 bases. The trim removed 0 bases at V and 5 bases at J, leaving 1 base unmatched. Germline V CDR1 and CDR2: KGHSH, LQKENI. The CDR3 has 14 residues. This CDR3 reads CASSPPTGGHEQYF. DNA of the CDR3: TGTGCCAGCTCACCACCGACAGGGGGCCACGAGCAGTACTTC.

V and J are TRBV5-1 and TRBJ2-7; maybe TRBD2 (6 bases). CDR1 and CDR2 from the germline V gene are SGHRS and YFSETQ. The CDR3 loop spans 13 amino acids. V was pared by 3 bases and J by 2 bases, with 9 bases between. In DNA, the CDR3 is TGCGCCAGCAGCTCCGGGACTCCCTACGAGCAGTACTTC. Protein product: CASSSGTPYEQYF.